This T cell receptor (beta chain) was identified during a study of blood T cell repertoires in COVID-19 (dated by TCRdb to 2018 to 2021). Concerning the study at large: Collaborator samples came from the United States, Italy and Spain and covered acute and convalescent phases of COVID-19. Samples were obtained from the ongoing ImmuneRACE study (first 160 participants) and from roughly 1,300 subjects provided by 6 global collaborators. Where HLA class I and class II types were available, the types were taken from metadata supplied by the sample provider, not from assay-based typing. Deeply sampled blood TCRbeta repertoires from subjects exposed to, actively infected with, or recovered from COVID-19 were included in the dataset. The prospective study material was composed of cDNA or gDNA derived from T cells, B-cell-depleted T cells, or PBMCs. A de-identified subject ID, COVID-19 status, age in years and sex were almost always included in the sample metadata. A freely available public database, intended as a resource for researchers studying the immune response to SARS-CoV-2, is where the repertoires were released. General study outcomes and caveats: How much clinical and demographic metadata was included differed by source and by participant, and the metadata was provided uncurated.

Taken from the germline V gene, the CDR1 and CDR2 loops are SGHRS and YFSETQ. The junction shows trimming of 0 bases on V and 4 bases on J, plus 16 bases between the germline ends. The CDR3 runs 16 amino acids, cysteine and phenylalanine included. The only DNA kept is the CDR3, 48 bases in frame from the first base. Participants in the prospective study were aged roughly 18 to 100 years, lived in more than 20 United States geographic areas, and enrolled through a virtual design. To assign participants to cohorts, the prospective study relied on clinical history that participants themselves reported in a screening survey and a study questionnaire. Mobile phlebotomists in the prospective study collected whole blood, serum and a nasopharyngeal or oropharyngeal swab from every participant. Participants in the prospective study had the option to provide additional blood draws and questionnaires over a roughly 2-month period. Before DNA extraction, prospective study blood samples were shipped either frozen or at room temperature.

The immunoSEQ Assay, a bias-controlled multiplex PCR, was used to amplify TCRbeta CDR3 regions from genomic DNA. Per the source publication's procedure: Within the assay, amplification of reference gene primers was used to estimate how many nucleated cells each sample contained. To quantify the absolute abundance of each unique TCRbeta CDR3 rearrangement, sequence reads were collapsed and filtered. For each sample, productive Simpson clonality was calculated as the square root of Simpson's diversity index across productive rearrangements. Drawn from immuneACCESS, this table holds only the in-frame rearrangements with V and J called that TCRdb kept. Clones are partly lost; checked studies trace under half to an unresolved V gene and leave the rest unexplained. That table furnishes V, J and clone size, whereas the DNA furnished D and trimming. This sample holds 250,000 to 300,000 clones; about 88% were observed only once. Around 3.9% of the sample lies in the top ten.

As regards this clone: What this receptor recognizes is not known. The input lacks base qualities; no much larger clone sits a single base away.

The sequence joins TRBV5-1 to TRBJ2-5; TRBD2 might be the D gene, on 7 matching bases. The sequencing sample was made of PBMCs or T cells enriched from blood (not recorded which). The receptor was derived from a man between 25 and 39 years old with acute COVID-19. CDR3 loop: CASSLAGGGASETQYF. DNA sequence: TGCGCCAGCAGCTTGGCCGGTGGGGGGGCGTCAGAGACCCAGTACTTC.